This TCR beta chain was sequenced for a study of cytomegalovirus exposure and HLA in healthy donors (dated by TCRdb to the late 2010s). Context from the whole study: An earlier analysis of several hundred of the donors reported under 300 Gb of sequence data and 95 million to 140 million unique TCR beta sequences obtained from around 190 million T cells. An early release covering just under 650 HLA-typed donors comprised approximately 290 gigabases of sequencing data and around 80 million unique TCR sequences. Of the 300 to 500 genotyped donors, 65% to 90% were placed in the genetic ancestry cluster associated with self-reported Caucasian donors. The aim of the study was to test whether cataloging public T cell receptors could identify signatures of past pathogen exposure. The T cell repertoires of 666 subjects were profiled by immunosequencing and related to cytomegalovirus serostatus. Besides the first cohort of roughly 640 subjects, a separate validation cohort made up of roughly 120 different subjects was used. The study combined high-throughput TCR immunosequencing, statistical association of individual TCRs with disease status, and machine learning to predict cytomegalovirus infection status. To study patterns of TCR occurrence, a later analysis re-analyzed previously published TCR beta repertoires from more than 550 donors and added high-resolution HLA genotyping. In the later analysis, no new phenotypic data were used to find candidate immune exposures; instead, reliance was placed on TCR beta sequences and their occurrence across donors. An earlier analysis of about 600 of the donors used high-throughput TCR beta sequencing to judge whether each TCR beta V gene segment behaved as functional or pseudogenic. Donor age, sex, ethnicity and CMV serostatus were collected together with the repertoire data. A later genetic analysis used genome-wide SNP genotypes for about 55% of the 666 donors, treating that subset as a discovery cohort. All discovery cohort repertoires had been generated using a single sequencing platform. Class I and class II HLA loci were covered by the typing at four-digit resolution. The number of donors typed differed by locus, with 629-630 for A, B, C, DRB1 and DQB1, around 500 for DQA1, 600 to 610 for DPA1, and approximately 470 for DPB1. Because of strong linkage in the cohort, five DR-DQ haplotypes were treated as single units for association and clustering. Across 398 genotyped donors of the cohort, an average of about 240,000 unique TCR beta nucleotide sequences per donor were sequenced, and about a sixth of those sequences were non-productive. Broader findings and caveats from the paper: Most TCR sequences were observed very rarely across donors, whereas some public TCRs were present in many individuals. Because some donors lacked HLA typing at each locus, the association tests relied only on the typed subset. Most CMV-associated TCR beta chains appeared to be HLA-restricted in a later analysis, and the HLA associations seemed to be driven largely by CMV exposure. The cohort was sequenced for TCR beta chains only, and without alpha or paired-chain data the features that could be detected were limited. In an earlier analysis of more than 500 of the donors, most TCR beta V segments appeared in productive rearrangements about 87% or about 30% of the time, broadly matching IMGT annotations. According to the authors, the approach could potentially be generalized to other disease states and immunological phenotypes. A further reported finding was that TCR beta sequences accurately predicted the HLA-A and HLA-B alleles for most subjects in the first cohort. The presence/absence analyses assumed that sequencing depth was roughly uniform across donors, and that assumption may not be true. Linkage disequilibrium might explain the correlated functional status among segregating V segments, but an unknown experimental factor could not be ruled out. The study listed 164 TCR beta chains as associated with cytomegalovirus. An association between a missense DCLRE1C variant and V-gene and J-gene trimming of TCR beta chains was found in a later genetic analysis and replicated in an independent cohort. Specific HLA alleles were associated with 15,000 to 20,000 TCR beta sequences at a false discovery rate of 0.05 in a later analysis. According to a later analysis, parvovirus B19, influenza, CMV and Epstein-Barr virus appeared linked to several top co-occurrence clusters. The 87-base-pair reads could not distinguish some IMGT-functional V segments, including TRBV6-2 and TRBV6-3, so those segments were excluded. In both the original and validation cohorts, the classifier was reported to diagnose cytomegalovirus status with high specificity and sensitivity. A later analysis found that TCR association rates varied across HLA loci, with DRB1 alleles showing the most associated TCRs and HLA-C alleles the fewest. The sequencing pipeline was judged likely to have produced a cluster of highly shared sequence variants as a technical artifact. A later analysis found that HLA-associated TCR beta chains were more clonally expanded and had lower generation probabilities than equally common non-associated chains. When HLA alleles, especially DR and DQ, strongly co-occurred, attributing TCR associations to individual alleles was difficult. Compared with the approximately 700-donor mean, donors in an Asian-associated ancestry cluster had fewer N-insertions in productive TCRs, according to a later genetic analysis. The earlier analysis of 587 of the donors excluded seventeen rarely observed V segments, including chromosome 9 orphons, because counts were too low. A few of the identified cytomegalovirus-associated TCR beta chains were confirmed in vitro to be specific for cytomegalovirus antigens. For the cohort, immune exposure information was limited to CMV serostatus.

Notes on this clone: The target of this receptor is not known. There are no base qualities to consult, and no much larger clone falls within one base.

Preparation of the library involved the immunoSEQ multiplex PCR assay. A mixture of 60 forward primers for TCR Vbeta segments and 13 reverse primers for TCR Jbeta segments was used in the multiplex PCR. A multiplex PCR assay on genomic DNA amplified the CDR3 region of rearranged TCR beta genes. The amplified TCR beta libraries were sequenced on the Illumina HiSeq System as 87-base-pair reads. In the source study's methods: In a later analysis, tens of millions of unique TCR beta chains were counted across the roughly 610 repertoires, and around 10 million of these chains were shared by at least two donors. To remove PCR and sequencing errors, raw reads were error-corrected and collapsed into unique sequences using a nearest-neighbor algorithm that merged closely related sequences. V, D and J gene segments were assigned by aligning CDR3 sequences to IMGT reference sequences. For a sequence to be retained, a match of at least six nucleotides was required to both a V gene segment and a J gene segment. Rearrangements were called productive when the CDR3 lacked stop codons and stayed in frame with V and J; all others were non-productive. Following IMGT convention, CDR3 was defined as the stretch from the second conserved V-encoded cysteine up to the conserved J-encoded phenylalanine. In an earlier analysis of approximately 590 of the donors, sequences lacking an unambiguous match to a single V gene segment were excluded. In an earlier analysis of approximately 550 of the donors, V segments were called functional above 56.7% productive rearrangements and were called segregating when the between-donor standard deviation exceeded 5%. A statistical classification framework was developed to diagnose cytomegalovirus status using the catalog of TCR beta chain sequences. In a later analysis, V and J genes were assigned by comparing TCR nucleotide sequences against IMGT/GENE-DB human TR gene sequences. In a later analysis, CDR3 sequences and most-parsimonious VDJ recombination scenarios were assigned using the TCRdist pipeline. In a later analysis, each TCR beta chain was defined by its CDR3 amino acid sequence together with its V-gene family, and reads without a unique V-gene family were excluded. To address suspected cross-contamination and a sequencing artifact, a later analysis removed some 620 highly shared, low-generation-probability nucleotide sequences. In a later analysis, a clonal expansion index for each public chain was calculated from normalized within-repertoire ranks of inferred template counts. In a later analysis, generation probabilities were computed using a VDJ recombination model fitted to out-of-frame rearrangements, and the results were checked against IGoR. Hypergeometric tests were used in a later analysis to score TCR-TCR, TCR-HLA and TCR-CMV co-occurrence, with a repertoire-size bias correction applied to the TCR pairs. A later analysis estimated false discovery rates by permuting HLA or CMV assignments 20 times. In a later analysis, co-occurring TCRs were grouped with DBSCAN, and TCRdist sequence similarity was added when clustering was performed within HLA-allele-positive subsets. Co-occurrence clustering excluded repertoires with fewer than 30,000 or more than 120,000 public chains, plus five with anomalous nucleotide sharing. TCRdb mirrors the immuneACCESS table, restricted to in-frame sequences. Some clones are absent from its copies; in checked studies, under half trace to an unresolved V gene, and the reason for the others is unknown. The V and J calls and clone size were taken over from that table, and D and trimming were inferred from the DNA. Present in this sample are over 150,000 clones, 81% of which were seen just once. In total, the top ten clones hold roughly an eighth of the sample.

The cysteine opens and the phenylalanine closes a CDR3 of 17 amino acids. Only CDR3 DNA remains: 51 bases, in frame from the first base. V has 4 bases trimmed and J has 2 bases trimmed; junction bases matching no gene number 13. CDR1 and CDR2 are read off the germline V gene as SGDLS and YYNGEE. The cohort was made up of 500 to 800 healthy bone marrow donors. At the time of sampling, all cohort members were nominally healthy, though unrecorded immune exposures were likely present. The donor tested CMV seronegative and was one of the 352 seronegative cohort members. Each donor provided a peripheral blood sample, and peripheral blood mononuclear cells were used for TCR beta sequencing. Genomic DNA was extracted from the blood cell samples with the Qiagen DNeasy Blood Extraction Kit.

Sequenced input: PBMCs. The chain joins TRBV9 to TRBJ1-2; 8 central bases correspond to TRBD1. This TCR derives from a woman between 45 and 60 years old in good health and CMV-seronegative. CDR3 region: CASSPNAGQGKNYGYTF. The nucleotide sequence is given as TGTGCCAGCAGCCCGAATGCCGGACAGGGAAAAAACTATGGCTACACCTTC.